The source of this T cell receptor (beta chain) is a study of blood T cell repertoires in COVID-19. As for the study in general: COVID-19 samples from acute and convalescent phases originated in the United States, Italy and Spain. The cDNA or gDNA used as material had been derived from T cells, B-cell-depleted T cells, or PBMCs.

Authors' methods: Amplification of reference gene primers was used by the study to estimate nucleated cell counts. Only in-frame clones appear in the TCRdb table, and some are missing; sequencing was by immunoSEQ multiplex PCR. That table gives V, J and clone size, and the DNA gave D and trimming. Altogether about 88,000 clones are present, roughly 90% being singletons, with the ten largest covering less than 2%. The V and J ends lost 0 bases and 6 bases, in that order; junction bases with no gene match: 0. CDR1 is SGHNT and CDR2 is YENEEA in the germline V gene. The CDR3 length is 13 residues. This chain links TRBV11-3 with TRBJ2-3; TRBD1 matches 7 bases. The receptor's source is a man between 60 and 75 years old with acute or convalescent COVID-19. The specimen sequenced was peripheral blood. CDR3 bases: TGTGCCAGCAGCTTAGAGACAGGGGATACGCAGTATTTT. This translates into CASSLETGDTQYF.